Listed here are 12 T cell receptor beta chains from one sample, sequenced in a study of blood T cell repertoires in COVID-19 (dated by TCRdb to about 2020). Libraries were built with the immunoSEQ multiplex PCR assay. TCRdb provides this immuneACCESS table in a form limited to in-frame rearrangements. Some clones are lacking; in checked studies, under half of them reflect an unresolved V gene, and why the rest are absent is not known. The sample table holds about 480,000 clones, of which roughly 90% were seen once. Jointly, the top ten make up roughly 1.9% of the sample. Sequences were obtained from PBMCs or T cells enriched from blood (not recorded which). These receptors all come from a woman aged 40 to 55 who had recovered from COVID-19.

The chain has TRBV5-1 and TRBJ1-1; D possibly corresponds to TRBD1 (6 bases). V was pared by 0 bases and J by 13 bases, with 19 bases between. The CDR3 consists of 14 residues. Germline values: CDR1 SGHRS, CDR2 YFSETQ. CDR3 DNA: TGCGCCAGCAGCTTGGACGGGACCCCCCCGACAGGTTTCTTT. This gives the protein CASSLDGTPPTGFF.

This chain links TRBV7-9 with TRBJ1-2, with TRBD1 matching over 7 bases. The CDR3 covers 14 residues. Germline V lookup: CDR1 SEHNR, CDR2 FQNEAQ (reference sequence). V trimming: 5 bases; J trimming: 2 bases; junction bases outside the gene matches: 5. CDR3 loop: CASSITGANYGYTF. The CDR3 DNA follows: TGTGCCAGCAGCATTACAGGGGCAAACTATGGCTACACCTTC. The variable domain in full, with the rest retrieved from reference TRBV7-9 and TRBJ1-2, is DTGVSQNPRHKITKRGQNVTFRCDPISEHNRLYWYRQTLGQGPEFLTYFQNEAQLEKSRLLSDRFSAERPKGSFSTLEIQRTEQGDSAMYLCASSITGANYGYTFGSGTRLTVV.

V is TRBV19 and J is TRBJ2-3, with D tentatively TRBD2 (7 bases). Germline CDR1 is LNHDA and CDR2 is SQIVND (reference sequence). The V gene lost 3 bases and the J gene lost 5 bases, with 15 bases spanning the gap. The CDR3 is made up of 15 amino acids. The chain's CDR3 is CASSIPAGAEDTQYF. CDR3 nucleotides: TGTGCCAGTAGTATCCCGGCGGGGGCAGAAGATACGCAGTATTTT.

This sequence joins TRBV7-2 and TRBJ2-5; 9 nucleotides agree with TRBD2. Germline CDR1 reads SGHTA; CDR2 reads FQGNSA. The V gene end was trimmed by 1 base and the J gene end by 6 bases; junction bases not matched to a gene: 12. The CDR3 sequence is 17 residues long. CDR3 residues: CASSLVSGSGRWQTQYF. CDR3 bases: TGTGCCAGCAGCTTAGTCTCCGGGAGCGGGAGGTGGCAGACCCAGTACTTC.

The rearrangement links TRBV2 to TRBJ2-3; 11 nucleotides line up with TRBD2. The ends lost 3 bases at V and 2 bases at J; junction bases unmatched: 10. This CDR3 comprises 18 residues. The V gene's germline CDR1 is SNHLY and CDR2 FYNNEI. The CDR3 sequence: CASSELAGGTGDTDTQYF. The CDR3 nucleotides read TGTGCCAGCAGTGAGCTAGCGGGAGGTACCGGTGACACAGATACGCAGTATTTT.

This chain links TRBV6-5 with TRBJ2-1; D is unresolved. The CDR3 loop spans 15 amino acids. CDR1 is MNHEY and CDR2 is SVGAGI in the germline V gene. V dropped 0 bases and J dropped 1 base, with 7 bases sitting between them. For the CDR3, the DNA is TGTGCCAGCAGTTACTCGTATACATCCTACAATGAGCAGTTCTTC. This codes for CASSYSYTSYNEQFF.

CDR3 DNA: TGTGCCAGCCATAGCGGGAAGAACAATGAGCAGTTCTTC. As protein: CASHSGKNNEQFF. The chain is built from TRBV7-6 and TRBJ2-1, with TRBD2 matching 8 bases. Germline loops: CDR1 SGHVS, CDR2 FNYEAQ. This CDR3 has 13 amino acids. Trimming cost V 8 bases and J 5 bases; bases outside gene matches: 5.

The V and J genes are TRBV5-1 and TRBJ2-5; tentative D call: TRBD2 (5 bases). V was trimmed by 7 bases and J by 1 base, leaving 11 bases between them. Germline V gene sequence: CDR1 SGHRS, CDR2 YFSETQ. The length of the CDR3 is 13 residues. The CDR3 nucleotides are TGCGCCAGCGGGCCGGCGGGCCAAGAGACCCAGTACTTC. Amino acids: CASGPAGQETQYF.

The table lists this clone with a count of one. The DNA of the CDR3 is TGCAGCGTCAGGGACAGCGGTCACTACGAGCAGTACTTC. Protein: CSVRDSGHYEQYF. V and J are TRBV29-1 and TRBJ2-7, with TRBD1 identical over 7 bases. Germline V gene data show CDR1 as SQVTM and CDR2 as ANQGSEA. CDR3 size: 13 residues. Trimming at V came to 6 bases and at J to 3 bases, leaving 8 bases not matched to a gene.

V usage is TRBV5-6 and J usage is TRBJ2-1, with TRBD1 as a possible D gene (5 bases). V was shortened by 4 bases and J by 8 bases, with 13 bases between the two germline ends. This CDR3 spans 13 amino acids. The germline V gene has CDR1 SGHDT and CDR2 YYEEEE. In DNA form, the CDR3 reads TGTGCCAGCAGCAGTGGACAAGGCGATGAGCAGTTCTTC. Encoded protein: CASSSGQGDEQFF. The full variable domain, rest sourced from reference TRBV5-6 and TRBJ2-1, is DAGVTQSPTHLIKTRGQQVTLRCSPKSGHDTVSWYQQALGQGPQFIFQYYEEEERQRGNFPDRFSGHQFPNYSSELNVNALLLGDSALYLCASSSGQGDEQFFGPGTRLTVL.

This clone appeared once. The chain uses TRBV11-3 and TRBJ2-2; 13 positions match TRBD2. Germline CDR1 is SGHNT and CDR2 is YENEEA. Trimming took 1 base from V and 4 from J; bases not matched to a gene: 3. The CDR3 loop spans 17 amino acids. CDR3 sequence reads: CASSLGLAGGSTGELFF. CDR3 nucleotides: TGTGCCAGCAGCTTAGGACTAGCGGGAGGCAGCACCGGGGAGCTGTTTTTT.

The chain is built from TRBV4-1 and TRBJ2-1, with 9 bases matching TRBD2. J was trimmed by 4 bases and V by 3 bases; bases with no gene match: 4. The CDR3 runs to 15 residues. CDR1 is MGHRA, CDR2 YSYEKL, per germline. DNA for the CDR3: TGCGCCAGCAGCCAGACTAGCGGTGCTTACAATGAGCAGTTCTTC. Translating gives CASSQTSGAYNEQFF.